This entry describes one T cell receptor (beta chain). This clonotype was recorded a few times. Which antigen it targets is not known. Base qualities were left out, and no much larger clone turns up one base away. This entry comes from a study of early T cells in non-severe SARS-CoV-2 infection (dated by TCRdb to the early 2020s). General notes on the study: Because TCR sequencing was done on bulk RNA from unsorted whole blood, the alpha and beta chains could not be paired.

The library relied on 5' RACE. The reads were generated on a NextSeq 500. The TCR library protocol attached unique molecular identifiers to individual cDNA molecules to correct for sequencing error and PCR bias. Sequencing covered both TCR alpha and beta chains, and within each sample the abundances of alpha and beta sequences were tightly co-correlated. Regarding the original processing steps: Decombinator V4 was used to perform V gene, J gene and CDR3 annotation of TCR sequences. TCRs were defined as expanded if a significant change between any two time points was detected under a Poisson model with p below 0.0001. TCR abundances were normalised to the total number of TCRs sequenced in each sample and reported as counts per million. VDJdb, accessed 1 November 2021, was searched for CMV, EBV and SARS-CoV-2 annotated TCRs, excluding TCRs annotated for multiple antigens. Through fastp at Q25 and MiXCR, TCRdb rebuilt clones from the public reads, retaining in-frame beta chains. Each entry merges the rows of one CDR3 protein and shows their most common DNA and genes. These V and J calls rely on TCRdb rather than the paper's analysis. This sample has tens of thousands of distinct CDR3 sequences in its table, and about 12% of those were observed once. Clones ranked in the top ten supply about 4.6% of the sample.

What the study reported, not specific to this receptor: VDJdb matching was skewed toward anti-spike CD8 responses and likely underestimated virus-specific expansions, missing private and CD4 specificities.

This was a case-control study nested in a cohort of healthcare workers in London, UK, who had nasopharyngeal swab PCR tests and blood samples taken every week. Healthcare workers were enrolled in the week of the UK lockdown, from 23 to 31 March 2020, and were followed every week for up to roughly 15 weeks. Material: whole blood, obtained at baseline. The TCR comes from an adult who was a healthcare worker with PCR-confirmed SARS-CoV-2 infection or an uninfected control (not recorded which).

The nucleotides read TGTGCCAGCAGCTTAATCCCTAGCGGGGGGGCCACAGATACGCAGTATTTT. This translates into CASSLIPSGGATDTQYF. Recombination linked TRBV7-6 to TRBJ2-3, with TRBD2 matching 12 junction bases. V lost 2 bases and J lost 2 bases, and the count of bases not matched to a germline gene is 5. The CDR3 runs 17 residues from the cysteine to the phenylalanine. This entry keeps only the CDR3 DNA: 51 bases, framed from base 1. Via the germline V gene, CDR1 is SGHVS and CDR2 FNYEAQ.